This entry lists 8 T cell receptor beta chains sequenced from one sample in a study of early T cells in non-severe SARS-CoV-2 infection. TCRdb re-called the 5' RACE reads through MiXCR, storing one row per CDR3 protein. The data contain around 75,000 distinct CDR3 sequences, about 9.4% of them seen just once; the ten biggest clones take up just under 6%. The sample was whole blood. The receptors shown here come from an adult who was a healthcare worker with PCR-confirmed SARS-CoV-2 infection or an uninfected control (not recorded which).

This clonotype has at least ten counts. The CDR3 loop is CASTTRRGQPQHF. CDR3 in DNA: TGTGCCAGCACCACCCGTCGGGGTCAGCCCCAGCATTTT. This chain uses TRBV6-5 with TRBJ1-5; no reliable D call. The V and J ends lost 7 bases and 6 bases respectively, with 13 bases between them. CDR1 and CDR2 from the germline V gene are MNHEY and SVGAGI. The CDR3 consists of 13 residues.

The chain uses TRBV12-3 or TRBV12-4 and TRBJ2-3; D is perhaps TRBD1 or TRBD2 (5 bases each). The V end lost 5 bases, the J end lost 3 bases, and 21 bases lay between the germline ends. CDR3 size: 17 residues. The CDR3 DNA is TGTGCCAGCAGTCCCAATAGGGGACCCATGGGGACAGATACGCAGTATTTT. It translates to CASSPNRGPMGTDTQYF.

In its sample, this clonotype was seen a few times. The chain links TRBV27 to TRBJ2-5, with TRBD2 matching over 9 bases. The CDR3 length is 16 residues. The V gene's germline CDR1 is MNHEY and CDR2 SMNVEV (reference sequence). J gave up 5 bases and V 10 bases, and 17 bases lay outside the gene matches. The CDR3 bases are TGTGCCACAAAAGGGGCGGCGGGAGGGCCGGTGGAGACCCAGTACTTC. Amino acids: CATKGAAGGPVETQYF.

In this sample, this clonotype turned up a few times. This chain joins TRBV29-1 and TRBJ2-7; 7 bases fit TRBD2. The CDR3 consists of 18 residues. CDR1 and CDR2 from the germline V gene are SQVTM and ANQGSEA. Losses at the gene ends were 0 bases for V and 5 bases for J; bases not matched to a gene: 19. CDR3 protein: CSVEDQRGQGGLPNEQYF. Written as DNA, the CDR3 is TGCAGCGTTGAAGATCAGCGGGGCCAGGGAGGTCTACCGAACGAGCAGTACTTC.

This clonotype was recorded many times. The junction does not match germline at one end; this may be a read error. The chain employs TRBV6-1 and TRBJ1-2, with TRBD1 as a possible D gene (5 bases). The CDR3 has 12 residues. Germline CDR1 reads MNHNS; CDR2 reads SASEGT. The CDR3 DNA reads TGTGCCAGCAGTTCAGGGAACTTTGGCTACACCTTC. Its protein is CASSSGNFGYTF.

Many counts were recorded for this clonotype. Here the CDR3 reads CASSFRFAGLAHNEQFF. DNA of the CDR3: TGCGCCAGCAGCTTTCGATTCGCTGGACTAGCCCACAATGAGCAGTTCTTC. The V gene is TRBV5-1, the J gene TRBJ2-1; 8 bases agree with TRBD2. The germline gives CDR1 SGHRS, CDR2 YFSETQ. The CDR3 covers 17 residues. V shed 2 bases and J 5 bases; nucleotides not matched to a gene: 12.

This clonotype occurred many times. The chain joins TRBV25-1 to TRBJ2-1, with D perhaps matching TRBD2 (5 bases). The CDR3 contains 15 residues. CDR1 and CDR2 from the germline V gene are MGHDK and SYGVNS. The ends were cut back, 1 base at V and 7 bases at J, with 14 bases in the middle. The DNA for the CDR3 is TGTGCCAGCAGTGAATTAAGTGGGAGTGGGAATGAGCAGTTCTTC. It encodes CASSELSGSGNEQFF.

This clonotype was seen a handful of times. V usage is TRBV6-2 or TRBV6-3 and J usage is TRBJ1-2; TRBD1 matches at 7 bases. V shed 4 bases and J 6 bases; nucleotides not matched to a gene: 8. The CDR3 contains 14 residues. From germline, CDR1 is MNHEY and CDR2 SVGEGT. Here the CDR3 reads CASSSQGQRDGYTF. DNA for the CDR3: TGTGCCAGCAGTTCACAGGGGCAGCGAGATGGCTACACCTTC.